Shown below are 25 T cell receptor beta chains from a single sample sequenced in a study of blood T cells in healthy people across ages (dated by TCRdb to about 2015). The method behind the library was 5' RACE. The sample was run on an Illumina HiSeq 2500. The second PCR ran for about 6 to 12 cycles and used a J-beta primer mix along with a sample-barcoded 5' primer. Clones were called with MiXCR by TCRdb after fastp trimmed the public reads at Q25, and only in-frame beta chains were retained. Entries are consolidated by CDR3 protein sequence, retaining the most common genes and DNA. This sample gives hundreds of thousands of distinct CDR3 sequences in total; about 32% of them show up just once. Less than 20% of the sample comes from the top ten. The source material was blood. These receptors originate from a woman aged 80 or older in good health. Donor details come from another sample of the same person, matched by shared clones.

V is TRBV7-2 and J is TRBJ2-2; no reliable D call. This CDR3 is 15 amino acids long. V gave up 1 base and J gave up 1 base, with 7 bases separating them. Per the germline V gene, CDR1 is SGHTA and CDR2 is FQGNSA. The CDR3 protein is CASSLGMVNTGELFF. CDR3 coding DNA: TGTGCCAGCAGCTTAGGGATGGTGAACACCGGGGAGCTGTTTTTT.

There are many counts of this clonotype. The CDR3 DNA is TGTGCCAGCAGTTTGAAAAGTTACTCCTACGAGCAGTACTTC. Translation gives CASSLKSYSYEQYF. The chain is built from TRBV27 and TRBJ2-7; D call uncertain. Germline assignment: CDR1 MNHEY and CDR2 SMNVEV (reference sequence). CDR3 length: 14 amino acids. V lost 3 bases and J lost 0, with 9 bases in between.

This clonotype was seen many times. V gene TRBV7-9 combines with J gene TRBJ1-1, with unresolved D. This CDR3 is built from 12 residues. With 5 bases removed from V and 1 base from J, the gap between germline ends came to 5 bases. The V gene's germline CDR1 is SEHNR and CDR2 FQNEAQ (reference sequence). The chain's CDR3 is CASSRWNTEAFF. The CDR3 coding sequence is TGTGCCAGCAGCCGGTGGAACACTGAAGCTTTCTTT.

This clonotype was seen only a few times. DNA of the CDR3: TGCAGTGCTAGAGATCTCAATGGGAGTATGAACACTGAAGCTTTCTTT. Its translation: CSARDLNGSMNTEAFF. The chain carries TRBV20-1 and TRBJ1-1; D remains ambiguous. This CDR3 is built from 16 residues. In germline, CDR1 is DFQATT, CDR2 SNEGSKA (reference sequence). V was cut by 0 bases and J by 0 bases, with 14 bases left in between.

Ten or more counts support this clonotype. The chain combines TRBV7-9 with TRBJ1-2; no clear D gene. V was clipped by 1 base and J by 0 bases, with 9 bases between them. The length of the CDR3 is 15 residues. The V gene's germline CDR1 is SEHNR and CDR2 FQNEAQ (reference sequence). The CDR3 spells CASSLVPGPNYGYTF. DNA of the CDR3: TGTGCCAGCAGCTTAGTTCCTGGACCTAACTATGGCTACACCTTC.

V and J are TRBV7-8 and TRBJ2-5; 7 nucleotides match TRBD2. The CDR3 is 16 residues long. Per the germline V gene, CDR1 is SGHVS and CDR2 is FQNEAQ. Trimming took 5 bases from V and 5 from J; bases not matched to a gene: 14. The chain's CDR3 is CASSPRAGVDTETQYF. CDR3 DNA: TGTGCCAGCAGCCCACGCGCGGGAGTTGATACGGAGACCCAGTACTTC. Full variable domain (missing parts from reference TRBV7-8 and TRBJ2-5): GAGVSQSPRYKVAKRGQDVALRCDPISGHVSLFWYQQALGQGPEFLTYFQNEAQLDKSGLPSDRFFAERPEGSVSTLKIQRTQQEDSAVYLCASSPRAGVDTETQYFGPGTRLLVL.

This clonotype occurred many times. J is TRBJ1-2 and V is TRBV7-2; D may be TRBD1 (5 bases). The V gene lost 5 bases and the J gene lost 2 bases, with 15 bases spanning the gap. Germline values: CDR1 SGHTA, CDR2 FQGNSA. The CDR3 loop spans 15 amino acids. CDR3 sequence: CASSHTAGKNYGYTF. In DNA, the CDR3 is TGTGCCAGCAGCCATACTGCAGGGAAGAACTATGGCTACACCTTC.

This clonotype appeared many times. The CDR3 reads CASSLGVTSGYEQYF. In nucleotides, the CDR3 is TGCGCCAGCAGCTTGGGAGTGACTAGCGGGTACGAGCAGTACTTC. The chain has TRBV5-1 and TRBJ2-7, with TRBD2 matching 10 bases. With V trimmed by 0 bases and J by 4 bases, 4 bases remained unmatched. The CDR3 contains 15 residues. Per germline, CDR1 SGHRS and CDR2 YFSETQ.

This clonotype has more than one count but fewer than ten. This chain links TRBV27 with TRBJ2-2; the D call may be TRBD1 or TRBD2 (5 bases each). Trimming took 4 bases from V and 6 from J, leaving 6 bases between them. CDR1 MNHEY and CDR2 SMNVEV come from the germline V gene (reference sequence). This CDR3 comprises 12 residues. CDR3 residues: CASSWGSGELFF. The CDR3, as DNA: TGTGCCAGCAGTTGGGGGTCCGGGGAGCTGTTTTTT.

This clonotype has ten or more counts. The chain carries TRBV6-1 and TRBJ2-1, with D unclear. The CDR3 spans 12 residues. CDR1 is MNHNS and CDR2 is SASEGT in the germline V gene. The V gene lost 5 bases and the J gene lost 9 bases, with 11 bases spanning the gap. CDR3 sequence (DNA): TGTGCCAGCAGTCCGCACTTGGGTGAGCAGTTCTTC. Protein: CASSPHLGEQFF.

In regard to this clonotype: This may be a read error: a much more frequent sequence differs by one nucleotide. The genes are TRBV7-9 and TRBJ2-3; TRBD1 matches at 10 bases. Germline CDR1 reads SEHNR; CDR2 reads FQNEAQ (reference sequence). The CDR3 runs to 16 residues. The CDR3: CTSSDGGTGVRNTQYF. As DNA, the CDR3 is TGTACCAGCAGCGACGGGGGGACAGGGGTTAGAAATACGCAGTATTTT.

The DNA for the CDR3 is TGTGCCGCCCGGACTAGCGGGGACCAAGAGACCCAGTACTTC. Its protein product is CAARTSGDQETQYF. The chain recombines TRBV6-2 or TRBV6-3 with TRBJ2-5; 12 nucleotides align to TRBD2. CDR3 size: 14 residues. Germline V CDR1 and CDR2: MNHEY, SVGEGT. The trim removed 11 bases at V and 0 bases at J, leaving 4 bases unmatched.

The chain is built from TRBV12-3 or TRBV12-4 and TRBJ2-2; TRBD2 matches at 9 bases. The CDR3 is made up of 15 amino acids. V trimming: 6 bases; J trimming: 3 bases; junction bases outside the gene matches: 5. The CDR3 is CASRPAGGYTGELFF. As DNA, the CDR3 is TGTGCCAGCAGACCAGCGGGGGGATACACCGGGGAGCTGTTTTTT.

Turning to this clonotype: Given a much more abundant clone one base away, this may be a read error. CDR3 protein: CASSLGQLYNEQFF. DNA for the CDR3: TGCGCCAGCAGCTTGGGACAGTTATACAATGAGCAGTTCTTC. The chain carries TRBV5-1 and TRBJ2-1; weak D call: TRBD1 (5 bases). Between the trimmed V and J ends, which lost 0 bases and 4 bases, there was a span of 8 bases. The CDR3 spans 14 residues. CDR1 SGHRS and CDR2 YFSETQ come from the germline V gene.

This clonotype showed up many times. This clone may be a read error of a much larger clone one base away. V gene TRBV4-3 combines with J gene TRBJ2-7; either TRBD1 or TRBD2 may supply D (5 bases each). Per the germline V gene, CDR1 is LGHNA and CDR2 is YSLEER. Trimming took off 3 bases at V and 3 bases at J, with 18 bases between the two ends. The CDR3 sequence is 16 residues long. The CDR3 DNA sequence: TGCGCCAGCAGCCAGTCCACAGAGGGGACCTGCTACGAGCAGTACTTC. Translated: CASSQSTEGTCYEQYF.

This chain's CDR3 is CASSLSGGGSEQYF. DNA for the CDR3: TGTGCCAGCAGTTTAAGCGGGGGGGGCAGTGAGCAGTACTTC. The chain couples TRBV12-3 or TRBV12-4 to TRBJ2-5, with 10 bases identical to TRBD2. The CDR3 totals 14 residues. Trimming removed 2 bases from V and 11 bases from J; junction bases left unmatched: 8.

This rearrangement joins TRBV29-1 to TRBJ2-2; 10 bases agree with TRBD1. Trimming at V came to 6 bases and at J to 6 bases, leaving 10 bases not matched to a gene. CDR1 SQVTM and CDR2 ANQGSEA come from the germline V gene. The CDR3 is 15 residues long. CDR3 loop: CSVTGGVGLAGELFF. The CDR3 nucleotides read TGCAGCGTGACAGGGGGCGTAGGATTGGCCGGGGAGCTGTTTTTT.

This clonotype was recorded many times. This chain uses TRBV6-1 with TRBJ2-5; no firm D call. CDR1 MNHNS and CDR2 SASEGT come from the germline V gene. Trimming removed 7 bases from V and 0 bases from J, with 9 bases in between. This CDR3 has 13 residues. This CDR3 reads CASMKGYQETQYF. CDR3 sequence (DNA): TGTGCCAGCATGAAGGGATACCAAGAGACCCAGTACTTC.

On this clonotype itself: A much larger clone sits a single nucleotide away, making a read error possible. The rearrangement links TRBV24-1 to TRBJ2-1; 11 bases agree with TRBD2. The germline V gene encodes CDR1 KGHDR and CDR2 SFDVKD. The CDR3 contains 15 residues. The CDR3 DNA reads TGTGCCATCAGTGATTATACTAGCGGGGGCAATGAGCAGTTCTTC. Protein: CAISDYTSGGNEQFF.

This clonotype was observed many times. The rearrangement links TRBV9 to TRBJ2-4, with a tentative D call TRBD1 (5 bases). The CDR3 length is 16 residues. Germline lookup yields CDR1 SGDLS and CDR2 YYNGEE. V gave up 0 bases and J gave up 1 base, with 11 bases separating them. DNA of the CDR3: TGTGCCAGCAGCGTAGACGCATCAGGGGCCAAAAACATTCAGTACTTC. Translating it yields CASSVDASGAKNIQYF.

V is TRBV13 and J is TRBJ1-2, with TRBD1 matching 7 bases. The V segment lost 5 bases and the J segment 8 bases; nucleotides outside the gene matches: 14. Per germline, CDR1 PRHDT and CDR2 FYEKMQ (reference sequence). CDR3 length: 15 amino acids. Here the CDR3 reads CASSRGRRLIYGYTF. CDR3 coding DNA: TGTGCCAGCAGCAGGGGGCGTAGACTGATCTACGGCTACACCTTC.

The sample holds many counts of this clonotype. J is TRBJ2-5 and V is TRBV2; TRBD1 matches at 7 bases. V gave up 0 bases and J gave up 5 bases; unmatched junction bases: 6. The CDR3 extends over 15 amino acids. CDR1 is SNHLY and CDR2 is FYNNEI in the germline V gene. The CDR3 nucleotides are TGTGCCAGCAGTGAAGCGCGAAGCAGGGGGGAGACCCAGTACTTC. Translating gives CASSEARSRGETQYF.

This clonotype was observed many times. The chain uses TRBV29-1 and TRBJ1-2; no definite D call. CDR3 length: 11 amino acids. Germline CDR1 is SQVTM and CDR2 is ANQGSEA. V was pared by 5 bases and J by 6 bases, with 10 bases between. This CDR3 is CSVYVGNGYTF. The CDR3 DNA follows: TGCAGCGTTTATGTCGGCAATGGCTACACCTTC.

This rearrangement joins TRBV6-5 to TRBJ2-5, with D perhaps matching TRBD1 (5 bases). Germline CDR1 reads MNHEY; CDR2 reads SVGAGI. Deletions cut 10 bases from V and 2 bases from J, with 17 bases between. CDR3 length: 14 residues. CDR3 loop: CATLSPGKQETQYF. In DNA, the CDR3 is TGTGCCACCCTTAGCCCAGGGAAGCAAGAGACCCAGTACTTC.

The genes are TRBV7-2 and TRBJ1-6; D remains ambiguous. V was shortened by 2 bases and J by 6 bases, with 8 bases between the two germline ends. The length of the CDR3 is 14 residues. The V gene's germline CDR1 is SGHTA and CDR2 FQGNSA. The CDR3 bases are TGTGCCAGCAGCTTAAGGGCAGCTAATTCACCCCTCCACTTT. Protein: CASSLRAANSPLHF. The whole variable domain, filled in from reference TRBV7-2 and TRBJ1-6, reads GAGVSQSPSNKVTEKGKDVELRCDPISGHTALYWYRQSLGQGLEFLIYFQGNSAPDKSGLPSDRFSAERTGGSVSTLTIQRTQQEDSAVYLCASSLRAANSPLHFGNGTRLTVT.